This T cell receptor (beta chain) was profiled in a study of cytomegalovirus exposure and HLA in healthy donors. Study information: For the roughly 400 genotyped donors, more than 65% fell within the Caucasian-associated ancestry cluster.

V lost 4 bases, J lost 3 bases, and 0 bases stayed unmatched. The germline V gene encodes CDR1 SEHNR and CDR2 FQNEAQ (reference sequence). CDR3 size: 12 residues. PCR involved 60 Vbeta and 13 Jbeta primers. Sequenced by immunoSEQ multiplex PCR; TCRdb stores in-frame clones only, minus some. Of about 180,000 clones listed, less than 85% were seen once; the top ten hold 4.8%. The sample holds one count of this clone. Its antigen remains unidentified. Broader study findings: A later analysis showed TCR association rates differing by HLA locus, peaking at DRB1 and lowest at HLA-C. Analysis performed later showed TCR beta chains linked to HLA being more clonally expanded than equally common others.

Material: PBMCs. J is TRBJ2-7 and V is TRBV7-9; 7 bases agree with TRBD2. This TCR derives from a man younger than 35 in good health and CMV-seronegative. The CDR3: CASSSSGYEQYF. In DNA form, the CDR3 reads TGTGCCAGCAGCTCTAGCGGCTACGAGCAGTACTTC.